The 27 T cell receptor beta chains reported below all come from one sample, sequenced in a study of cytomegalovirus exposure and HLA in healthy donors. Only in-frame clones appear in the TCRdb table, and some are missing; sequencing was by immunoSEQ multiplex PCR. The sample records 250,000 to 400,000 clones, around 90% being singletons. Sequenced sample: PBMCs. These receptors all stem from a man in his thirties or forties in good health and CMV-seronegative.

Notes on this clone: The junction departs from the called germline gene at one end, perhaps through a read error. This rearrangement joins TRBV7-2 to TRBJ2-1; D may be TRBD2 (6 bases). The length of the CDR3 is 14 residues. Germline CDR1 reads SGHTA; CDR2 reads FQGNSA. The CDR3 region has the DNA TGTGCCAGCAGCTTAGGGGGGGTCGTTAATGGGCAGTTCTTC. Translation: CASSLGGVVNGQFF.

This CDR3 reads CAWSVKGDVGANVLTF. CDR3 DNA sequence: TGTGCCTGGAGTGTAAAGGGGGATGTGGGGGCCAACGTCCTGACTTTC. The chain links TRBV30 to TRBJ2-6, with a weak D call TRBD1 (6 bases). CDR3 length: 16 amino acids. Looked up from germline, CDR1 is GTSNPN and CDR2 is SVGIG (reference sequence). V was trimmed by 0 bases and J by 4 bases, leaving 13 bases between them.

The chain has TRBV5-1 and TRBJ1-1; 11 bases map to TRBD1. In germline, CDR1 is SGHRS, CDR2 YFSETQ. The CDR3 is made up of 12 amino acids. V gave up 4 bases and J gave up 12 bases; unmatched junction bases: 5. CDR3 nucleotide sequence: TGCGCCAGCAGCGATGGGACAGGGGGGACTTTCTTT. Translated, it gives CASSDGTGGTFF.

V and J are TRBV7-2 and TRBJ1-6; the match to TRBD1 covers 10 bases. The CDR3 contains 15 residues. Losses at the gene ends were 0 bases for V and 9 bases for J; bases not matched to a gene: 2. Germline V gene lookup returns CDR1 SGHTA and CDR2 FQGNSA. CDR3 sequence: CASSLAGTGVSPLHF. The CDR3 DNA reads TGTGCCAGCAGCTTAGCTGGGACAGGGGTTTCACCCCTCCACTTT.

The chain recombines TRBV6-1 with TRBJ2-1; no clear D. Trimming cost V 6 bases and J 0 bases, with 6 bases left between them. This CDR3 region has 13 residues. The V gene's germline CDR1 is MNHNS and CDR2 SASEGT. The CDR3 DNA reads TGTGCCAGCAGGCCGGTCTCCTACAATGAGCAGTTCTTC. Translating it yields CASRPVSYNEQFF.

This clone has just a few counts. The chain is built from TRBV19 and TRBJ1-2; D is uncertain. Germline lookup yields CDR1 LNHDA and CDR2 SQIVND (reference sequence). V lost 0 bases and J lost 2, with 10 bases in between. The CDR3 totals 15 residues. The CDR3 region is CASSIDLHFNYGYTF. The CDR3 coding sequence is TGTGCCAGTAGTATAGATCTGCACTTCAACTATGGCTACACCTTC.

V usage is TRBV30 and J usage is TRBJ1-1; 7 nucleotides align to TRBD1. In germline, CDR1 is GTSNPN, CDR2 SVGIG (reference sequence). This CDR3 region has 14 residues. The V gene end was trimmed by 3 bases and the J gene end by 5 bases; junction bases not matched to a gene: 9. DNA of the CDR3: TGTGCCTGGAGATCTCTCCAGGGGGTGACTGAAGCTTTCTTT. This codes for CAWRSLQGVTEAFF. Together with reference TRBV30 and TRBJ1-1, the CDR3 gives the full variable domain: SQTIHQWPATLVQPVGSPLSLECTVEGTSNPNLYWYRQAAGRGLQLLFYSVGIGQISSEVPQNLSASRPQDRQFILSSKKLLLSDSGFYLCAWRSLQGVTEAFFGQGTRLTVV.

The CDR3 here is CASSYSRNRNDEQFF. CDR3 in DNA: TGTGCCAGCAGTTACTCGCGGAATCGGAACGATGAGCAGTTCTTC. J is TRBJ2-1 and V is TRBV6-5; D remains ambiguous. The CDR3 length is 15 residues. V was cut by 0 bases and J by 8 bases, with 14 bases left in between. CDR1 is MNHEY and CDR2 is SVGAGI in the germline V gene.

The chain has TRBV2 and TRBJ2-4, with a tentative D call TRBD1 (6 bases). The V gene lost 10 bases and the J gene lost 11 bases, with 18 bases spanning the gap. Germline loops: CDR1 SNHLY, CDR2 FYNNEI. The CDR3 is made up of 12 amino acids. The chain's CDR3 is CATWGRGGFQYF. CDR3 bases: TGTGCCACCTGGGGCAGGGGTGGGTTTCAGTACTTC.

This clone appeared a few times. The rearrangement joins TRBV9 to TRBJ2-7, with 8 bases lining up with TRBD1. The CDR3 is made up of 17 amino acids. V dropped 0 bases and J dropped 0; count of bases not matched to a gene: 8. CDR1 and CDR2 from the germline V gene are SGDLS and YYNGEE. The CDR3 here is CASSVAPGQGYSYEQYF. CDR3 bases: TGTGCCAGCAGCGTAGCTCCCGGACAGGGTTACTCCTACGAGCAGTACTTC.

The gene calls are TRBV11-2 and TRBJ1-1, with D possibly matching TRBD1 (6 bases). CDR1 SGHAT and CDR2 FQNNGV come from the germline V gene. The CDR3 is 15 residues long. Trimming left V 5 bases short and J 7 bases short, with 20 bases between. The CDR3 DNA reads TGTGCCAGCAGCCCTCGGGGGGCAGCCACTGATGAAGCTTTCTTT. Protein sequence: CASSPRGAATDEAFF. The complete variable domain, with remaining parts taken from reference TRBV11-2 and TRBJ1-1, reads EAGVAQSPRYKIIEKRQSVAFWCNPISGHATLYWYQQILGQGPKLLIQFQNNGVVDDSQLPKDRFSAERLKGVDSTLKIQPAKLEDSAVYLCASSPRGAATDEAFFGQGTRLTVV.

V usage is TRBV11-3 and J usage is TRBJ2-3, with 7 bases matching TRBD2. The CDR3 runs to 14 residues. V was clipped by 3 bases and J by 1 base; unmatched bases: 1. CDR1 and CDR2 from the germline V gene are SGHNT and YENEEA. For the CDR3, the DNA is TGTGCCAGCAGCTTTCGGGGGGGCACAGATACGCAGTATTTT. As protein: CASSFRGGTDTQYF.

The V gene is TRBV5-4, the J gene TRBJ1-2, with 7 bases fitting TRBD1. Per the germline V gene, CDR1 is SGHNT and CDR2 is YYREEE (reference sequence). CDR3 length: 15 residues. Losses at the gene ends were 0 bases for V and 4 bases for J; bases not matched to a gene: 6. CDR3: CASSLERGRPYGYTF. DNA of the CDR3: TGTGCCAGCAGCTTGGAGAGGGGGCGCCCCTATGGCTACACCTTC.

V and J are TRBV18 and TRBJ1-6, with 7 bases fitting TRBD1. CDR3 length equals 15 residues. Germline-derived CDR1 and CDR2 are KGHSH and LQKENI. J lost 7 bases, V lost 4 bases, and 7 bases had no gene match. The CDR3 region has the DNA TGTGCCAGCTCACGGGTCGAACAGGGGAATTCACCCCTCCACTTT. Residues: CASSRVEQGNSPLHF.

This chain links TRBV6-6 with TRBJ1-3, with a weak D call TRBD1 (5 bases). The V gene's germline CDR1 is MNHNY and CDR2 SVGAGI (reference sequence). This CDR3 is built from 12 residues. Trimming took 10 bases from V and 1 from J, leaving 8 bases between them. CDR3 nucleotides: TGTGCCACACAGGATTCTGGAAACACCATATATTTT. Translation gives CATQDSGNTIYF.

The rearrangement joins TRBV19 to TRBJ2-5, with 11 bases identical to TRBD2. In germline, CDR1 is LNHDA, CDR2 SQIVND (reference sequence). J was trimmed by 5 bases and V by 7 bases; bases with no gene match: 3. This CDR3 has 13 residues. CDR3 in DNA: TGTGCCAGTAATAGCGGGGGGGCGGAGACCCAGTACTTC. Its translation: CASNSGGAETQYF.

The chain links TRBV19 to TRBJ2-2, with TRBD1 identical over 8 bases. The CDR3 length is 14 residues. Germline values: CDR1 LNHDA, CDR2 SQIVND (reference sequence). The V and J ends lost 4 bases and 6 bases, in that order; junction bases with no gene match: 4. CDR3 sequence reads: CASSKDRGPGELFF. In DNA form, the CDR3 reads TGTGCCAGTAGTAAAGACAGGGGCCCCGGGGAGCTGTTTTTT. Supplemented by reference TRBV19 and TRBJ2-2, the full variable domain reads DGGITQSPKYLFRKEGQNVTLSCEQNLNHDAMYWYRQDPGQGLRLIYYSQIVNDFQKGDIAEGYSVSREKKESFPLTVTSAQKNPTAFYLCASSKDRGPGELFFGEGSRLTVL.

This chain uses TRBV5-6 with TRBJ1-4; D possibly corresponds to TRBD1 (6 bases). Per germline, CDR1 SGHDT and CDR2 YYEEEE. This CDR3 spans 14 amino acids. The V gene lost 3 bases and the J gene lost 5 bases, with 11 bases spanning the gap. CDR3 bases: TGTGCCAGCAGCTGGGGACACCCGAATGAAAAACTGTTTTTT. Protein product: CASSWGHPNEKLFF. Supplemented by reference TRBV5-6 and TRBJ1-4, the full variable domain reads DAGVTQSPTHLIKTRGQQVTLRCSPKSGHDTVSWYQQALGQGPQFIFQYYEEEERQRGNFPDRFSGHQFPNYSSELNVNALLLGDSALYLCASSWGHPNEKLFFGSGTQLSVL.

This clone appeared once. The V call is TRBV5-1, the J call TRBJ1-2; D ambiguous. CDR1 SGHRS and CDR2 YFSETQ come from the germline V gene. Trimming left V 0 bases short and J 6 bases short, with 12 bases between. This CDR3 spans 14 amino acids. This chain's CDR3 is CASSLGRTSDGYTF. CDR3 in DNA: TGCGCCAGCAGCTTGGGACGGACTTCGGATGGCTACACCTTC.

This sequence joins TRBV7-9 and TRBJ2-7; D is perhaps TRBD2 (6 bases). The CDR3 runs to 17 residues. Germline V gene sequence: CDR1 SEHNR, CDR2 FQNEAQ (reference sequence). Trimming took 2 bases from V and 3 from J, leaving 20 bases between them. DNA for the CDR3: TGTGCCAGCAGCTTATCAGTGGGAGGCTCCAAAGTCTACGAGCAGTACTTC. Its protein is CASSLSVGGSKVYEQYF.

This rearrangement joins TRBV11-2 to TRBJ1-2; no reliable D call. The CDR3 has 15 amino acids. The germline V gene encodes CDR1 SGHAT and CDR2 FQNNGV. Trimming stripped 5 bases from V and 6 bases from J, with 19 bases between. CDR3 DNA sequence: TGTGCCAGCAGCACGCCGGGATTTATTGGGGATGGCTACACCTTC. Protein sequence: CASSTPGFIGDGYTF.

This rearrangement joins TRBV27 to TRBJ2-2; D is unresolved. The germline CDR1 and CDR2 sequences are MNHEY and SMNVEV (reference sequence). Trimming took 7 bases from V and 4 from J, leaving 4 bases between them. This CDR3 comprises 11 residues. CDR3 in amino acids: CASTGTGELFF. The CDR3 region has the DNA TGTGCCAGCACGGGCACCGGGGAGCTGTTTTTT.

The rearrangement uses TRBV10-3 and TRBJ1-1; 7 bases align to TRBD1. V lost 6 bases to trimming and J lost 3 bases; unmatched junction nucleotides: 4. CDR3 length: 13 residues. Germline V CDR1 and CDR2: ENHRY, SYGVKD. DNA of the CDR3: TGTGCCATCAGCTCCAGGGGGGACACTGAAGCTTTCTTT. Encoded protein: CAISSRGDTEAFF.

The V gene is TRBV7-9, the J gene TRBJ1-5; D is possibly TRBD1 (6 bases). The germline V gene has CDR1 SEHNR and CDR2 FQNEAQ (reference sequence). The V end lost 2 bases, the J end lost 6 bases, and 8 bases lay between the germline ends. The CDR3 spans 13 residues. The CDR3 DNA sequence: TGTGCCAGCAGCTTAACAGGGCCTCAGCCCCAGCATTTT. This sequence encodes CASSLTGPQPQHF.

CDR3 sequence reads: CASSLSTSSYEQYF. CDR3 DNA: TGTGCCAGCAGTTTATCGACTTCTTCCTACGAGCAGTACTTC. The chain has TRBV27 and TRBJ2-7; D remains unclear. The germline V and J ends were trimmed by 0 bases and 1 base, with 7 bases remaining between them. Germline CDR1 MNHEY, CDR2 SMNVEV (reference sequence). There are 14 residues in the CDR3.

The chain is built from TRBV10-3 and TRBJ1-2; D call uncertain. Trimming left V 6 bases short and J 3 bases short, with 14 bases between. CDR1 is ENHRY and CDR2 is SYGVKD in the germline V gene. The CDR3 is 14 amino acids. CDR3 residues: CAIRSGEEDYGYTF. In DNA form, the CDR3 reads TGTGCCATCAGATCCGGAGAGGAGGACTATGGCTACACCTTC.

The chain employs TRBV6-1 and TRBJ2-2; a possible D gene is TRBD1 (5 bases). The germline V gene encodes CDR1 MNHNS and CDR2 SASEGT. With 0 bases removed from V and 7 bases from J, the gap between germline ends came to 12 bases. This CDR3 is 15 amino acids long. The CDR3 sequence: CASSEAQYTGGELFF. CDR3 DNA sequence: TGTGCCAGCAGTGAAGCCCAATATACAGGCGGGGAGCTGTTTTTT.